This T cell receptor (beta chain) came from a study of blood T cells in healthy people across ages. Trimming left V 5 bases short and J 0 bases short, with 14 bases between. Per the germline V gene, CDR1 is KGHSH and CDR2 is LQKENI. The length of the CDR3 is 16 residues. This clonotype is medium-sized (0.01 to 0.1%) by share. As yet, its antigen is unknown. Findings and limits, study-wide: Donors of long life had a larger count of naive CD4+ cells and greater diversity than aged donors. With donor CMV status unknown, expanded clonotype changes were possibly confounded. TCR beta diversity correlated strongly with naive T cell percentage.

The use of a sample-barcoded 5' primer and a J-beta primer mix characterized a second PCR of about 6 to 11 cycles. MiXCR, applied by TCRdb to the 5' RACE reads, yields one record per CDR3 protein. In the table there are about 640,000 distinct CDR3 sequences, under 30% of which are singletons. Each donor had around 11 milliliters of peripheral blood drawn. The chain carries TRBV18 and TRBJ1-5; D gene ambiguous. Source material: blood. The TCR comes from a woman aged 80 or over in good health. The DNA for the CDR3 is TGTGCCAGCTCAGTAGTCGCGGAGTATAGCAATCAGCCCCAGCATTTT. Amino acids: CASSVVAEYSNQPQHF.